Listed below are T cell receptor beta chains from one sample, sequenced in a study of blood T cell repertoires in COVID-19. Only in-frame clones appear in the TCRdb table, and some are missing; sequencing was by immunoSEQ multiplex PCR. The sample has 85,000 to 100,000 clones, 70% to 90% seen once. The sequenced sample was peripheral blood. The receptor source for this set is a man in his forties or fifties with COVID-19, enrolled during active disease. The CDR3 runs from the conserved cysteine through the conserved F or W. A clone size is listed for some rows: how often the clone was seen (once, few, many), or a class if it is expanded.

abundance,v_gene,j_gene,len,CDR3aa
-,TRBV9,TRBJ2-7,15,CASSVGDSATYEQYF
-,TRBV28,TRBJ1-1,13,CASTQGGDTEAFF
few,TRBV12-3/TRBV12-4,TRBJ1-5,13,CASSLDRNQPQHF
once,TRBV2,TRBJ2-1,14,CASSPRASGGEQFF
-,TRBV2,TRBJ2-1,14,CATIGETGLAEQFF
-,TRBV11-2,TRBJ2-7,15,CASSLVGQGPYEQYF
-,TRBV5-1,TRBJ2-1,16,CASSSNTGTSGGEQFF
-,TRBV15,TRBJ1-1,14,CATSREYRNTEAFF
-,TRBV1,TRBJ1-2,17,CTSSQTLPGQGARGYTF
once,TRBV30,TRBJ1-5,13,CAWATGSNQPQHF
-,TRBV6-6,TRBJ1-5,18,CASSPLAHTQGPGQPQHF
-,TRBV7-3,TRBJ2-2,14,CASSSKIEGGELFF
-,TRBV24-1,TRBJ2-3,18,CATSDGGLAGASTDTQYF
-,TRBV4-1,TRBJ1-1,15,CASTHQGALYTEAFF
-,TRBV4-1,TRBJ1-2,13,CASSQSISYGYTF
-,TRBV7-8,TRBJ1-4,16,CASSTNTGREGEKLFF
-,TRBV5-5,TRBJ2-4,16,CASSLEGAGTKNIQYF
-,TRBV7-9,TRBJ2-7,17,CASSSGQGPSTRYEQYF
-,TRBV19,TRBJ1-6,15,CASSIRTGTNSPLHF
-,TRBV27,TRBJ1-2,15,CASSLLQGVGYGYTF
few,TRBV2,TRBJ2-7,15,CASSGTTWGSYEQYF
-,TRBV6-2/TRBV6-3,TRBJ2-7,14,CASSYVGGGYEQYF
-,TRBV7-7,TRBJ2-1,15,CASSLDGGARNEQFF
-,TRBV4-3,TRBJ1-1,19,CASSQVNRGGVLIHTEAFF
-,TRBV27,TRBJ1-3,13,CASSQAGGNTIYF
-,TRBV30,TRBJ2-7,14,CAWSGGGLSYEQYF
-,TRBV6-5,TRBJ1-5,15,CASSSDRGGGQPQHF
-,TRBV3-1/TRBV3-2,TRBJ2-2,13,CASSRAGTGELFF
-,TRBV19,TRBJ1-1,13,CASNYQGKTEAFF
-,TRBV2,TRBJ2-7,15,CASITPGQGSYEQYF
-,TRBV28,TRBJ2-7,13,CASSLPGLGEQYF
-,TRBV7-9,TRBJ2-1,12,CASSLGAGGQFF
-,TRBV15,TRBJ2-5,13,CATRYQGGETQYF
-,TRBV3-1/TRBV3-2,TRBJ1-1,14,CASSQGGRGRKAFF
-,TRBV25-1,TRBJ1-4,15,CASSESARVNEKLFF
-,TRBV4-3,TRBJ1-2,16,CASSQDFRGEYYGYTF
-,TRBV5-1,TRBJ1-6,14,CASTPGQPNSPLHF
-,TRBV7-9,TRBJ2-7,16,CASSLVSPRGIYEQYF
-,TRBV11-3,TRBJ2-1,15,CASSEAGSIYNEQFF
-,TRBV11-3,TRBJ2-3,14,CASSKGEGADTQYF
-,TRBV24-1,TRBJ1-4,15,CATSDSRGVDEKLFF
-,TRBV6-2/TRBV6-3,TRBJ2-7,13,CASSLTRLGEQYF
-,TRBV6-5,TRBJ1-1,14,CASRLQADGSEAFF
once,TRBV18,TRBJ2-1,15,CASSPPGTSHNEQFF
once,TRBV29-1,TRBJ1-1,11,CSVRGDTEAFF
-,TRBV10-2,TRBJ1-6,14,CASSPGTYDSPLHF
-,TRBV19,TRBJ1-2,14,CASSTATGGPGYTF
once,TRBV2,TRBJ2-7,14,CASSGTGGHREQYF
-,TRBV4-1,TRBJ1-4,14,CASMPGTTNEKLFF
once,TRBV6-1,TRBJ2-7,13,CASSEAARGQGDF
-,TRBV6-6,TRBJ2-5,15,CASSYPPRPGGTQYF
-,TRBV13,TRBJ2-7,12,CASSFNRVEQYF
-,TRBV5-4,TRBJ1-2,13,CASSLDSGGGYTF
-,TRBV9,TRBJ1-2,17,CASSGEAPGNTLYGYTF
-,TRBV9,TRBJ2-1,16,CASSVSGMSSYNEQFF
many,TRBV7-9,TRBJ1-1,12,CASSLTGTEAFF
-,TRBV5-4,TRBJ1-4,15,CASSFRQGVNEKLFF